These T cell receptor beta chains were read from a single sample in a study of blood T cell repertoires in COVID-19. Some clones are missing from TCRdb's copy, which holds only in-frame ones; the method was immunoSEQ multiplex PCR. In the table there are around 250,000 clones, about 86% of which are singletons. The sequenced sample was PBMCs or T cells enriched from blood (not recorded which). Every receptor here comes from a man aged 25-45 years with acute COVID-19. CDR3s include the opening cysteine and the closing phenylalanine or tryptophan. The D gene is left open where the match is weak. A row's size may be missing; if present it is once, few, many or a size class.

TGCGCCAGCAGCCAGGGCCGAAATCAGCCCCAGCATTTT,CASSQGRNQPQHF,-,TRBV5-1,-,TRBJ1-5
TGTGCCAGCAGCCCCCAGGGGAGACCCGGGGAGCTGTTTTTT,CASSPQGRPGELFF,few,TRBV9,-,TRBJ2-2
TGTGCCAGCAGCGCGACAGAGAACTATGGCTACACCTTC,CASSATENYGYTF,-,TRBV5-4,-,TRBJ1-2
TGTGCCAGCAGAGCGGGACGGACGAACACCGGGGAGCTGTTTTTT,CASRAGRTNTGELFF,-,TRBV28,TRBD2,TRBJ2-2
TGCGCCAGCAGCTCCTCAGGGACTAATGAAAAACTGTTTTTT,CASSSSGTNEKLFF,few,TRBV4-1,-,TRBJ1-4
TGTGCCAGTAGTTCTCTGGCCGGGACTAGCGGGAGCACAGATACGCAGTATTTT,CASSSLAGTSGSTDTQYF,-,TRBV19,TRBD2,TRBJ2-3
TGTGCCAGCAGCTTAATCGCGGGGGTGGGCACAGATACGCAGTATTTT,CASSLIAGVGTDTQYF,-,TRBV5-4,TRBD2,TRBJ2-3
TGTGCCAGCAGCCAAGGGACTATCAAGAACACTGAAGCTTTCTTT,CASSQGTIKNTEAFF,-,TRBV3-1/TRBV3-2,-,TRBJ1-1
TGCAGTGCTAGTTGGGGGGGCGGCACTGAAGCTTTCTTT,CSASWGGGTEAFF,-,TRBV20-1,-,TRBJ1-1
TGTGCCAGCAGCAATACAGGGAGCAATCAGCCCCAGCATTTT,CASSNTGSNQPQHF,-,TRBV25-1,-,TRBJ1-5
TGTGCCAGTAGTTCAAGGACAGGGGACTATGGCTACACCTTC,CASSSRTGDYGYTF,-,TRBV19,TRBD1,TRBJ1-2
TGTGCCAGCAGCTTAGTATCCGGTGGCTACACCTTC,CASSLVSGGYTF,-,TRBV11-2,-,TRBJ1-2
TGCAGTGCTAGGTATAGAGAGACCCAGTACTTC,CSARYRETQYF,-,TRBV20-1,-,TRBJ2-5
TGTGCCTGGACCTTTAACACTGAAGCTTTCTTT,CAWTFNTEAFF,-,TRBV30,-,TRBJ1-1
TGTGCCATCAGGGAGGGCCCCTATGGCTACACCTTC,CAIREGPYGYTF,-,TRBV10-3,-,TRBJ1-2
TGTGCCAGCAGCCCGGGACTAGCCTTCAATGAGCAGTTCTTC,CASSPGLAFNEQFF,-,TRBV7-3,TRBD2,TRBJ2-1
TGTGCCAGCAGCTCACTTTCCTCTGCTCAGCCCCAGCATTTT,CASSSLSSAQPQHF,-,TRBV6-5,-,TRBJ1-5
TGTGCCAGTAGAAGGGGGGACAGAAAAGGGACCCAGTACTTC,CASRRGDRKGTQYF,-,TRBV19,-,TRBJ2-5
TGTGCCAGCAGCCTCGAGAACCCGGGGGGCCAGTACTTC,CASSLENPGGQYF,-,TRBV7-9,TRBD2,TRBJ2-5
TGTGCCAGCAGCCGAGGGACAGTCCGTAACAATGAGCAGTTCTTC,CASSRGTVRNNEQFF,once,TRBV14,TRBD1,TRBJ2-1
TGTGCCAGCAGGGGACAGGGGAATAGCAATCAGCCCCAGCATTTT,CASRGQGNSNQPQHF,-,TRBV6-5,TRBD1,TRBJ1-5
TGTGCCAGCAGTTCCGACAGCCTTATTAGAAACACCATATATTTT,CASSSDSLIRNTIYF,-,TRBV27,-,TRBJ1-3
TGTGCCAGCAGTTTCGCTACAGGGGGCTATAGCAATCAGCCCCAGCATTTT,CASSFATGGYSNQPQHF,-,TRBV6-2/TRBV6-3,TRBD1,TRBJ1-5
TGCAGCGTTTCTTTAGCTGGAGATACGCAGTATTTT,CSVSLAGDTQYF,once,TRBV29-1,-,TRBJ2-3
TGCGCCAGCAGTCTACGACAGGGAGCGAAAACCGGGGAGCTGTTTTTT,CASSLRQGAKTGELFF,-,TRBV23-1,TRBD1,TRBJ2-2
TGTGCCAGCAGCCACCTGACAGGGACGGGTAATTCACCCCTCCACTTT,CASSHLTGTGNSPLHF,-,TRBV5-5,TRBD1,TRBJ1-6
TGCGCCAGCAGCCAATTGGCAGGCAGCGGGAGTGGAGAGGAGACCCAGTACTTC,CASSQLAGSGSGEETQYF,once,TRBV4-3,TRBD2,TRBJ2-5
TGTGCCAGCAGTTTGGGAGGAAACTCCTACAATGAGCAGTTCTTC,CASSLGGNSYNEQFF,-,TRBV27,-,TRBJ2-1
TGTGCCAGCACAGACAGGTTTTATCAGCCCCAGCATTTT,CASTDRFYQPQHF,-,TRBV19,-,TRBJ1-5
TGTGCCAGCAGCCCCGGAGCGGGGTACAATGAGCAGTTCTTC,CASSPGAGYNEQFF,-,TRBV7-2,TRBD2,TRBJ2-1
TGTGCCTGGAGTGCGCCGGGACAGAACTCTGGGGCCAACGTCCTGACTTTC,CAWSAPGQNSGANVLTF,-,TRBV30,TRBD1,TRBJ2-6
TGTGCCAGCAGTGACTCGGGCGGGGGGGCAGATACGCAGTATTTT,CASSDSGGGADTQYF,few,TRBV6-4,TRBD2,TRBJ2-3
TGTGCCAGCTCACCAGTTCCAAACACCGGGGAGCTGTTTTTT,CASSPVPNTGELFF,-,TRBV18,-,TRBJ2-2
TGTGCCAGCAGCTTGGAACCGAGGGGGCCCGGGGAGCTGTTTTTT,CASSLEPRGPGELFF,-,TRBV5-8,TRBD1,TRBJ2-2
TGCAGCGTCCGGACAGGGATGAACACTGAAGCTTTCTTT,CSVRTGMNTEAFF,many,TRBV29-1,TRBD1,TRBJ1-1
TGTGCCAGCAGCGCACAGGGACAGGGGATTTTCGAAAAACTGTTTTTT,CASSAQGQGIFEKLFF,-,TRBV11-2,TRBD1,TRBJ1-4
TGTGCCACCAGCCTTCGGACAGGGAGCACCGGGGAGCTGTTTTTT,CATSLRTGSTGELFF,-,TRBV15,TRBD1,TRBJ2-2
TGTGCCAGCAGTCGGAAGGGGATCTATGGCTACACCTTC,CASSRKGIYGYTF,many,TRBV12-3/TRBV12-4,-,TRBJ1-2
TGTGCCAGCAGTGCGTCGGGGGAAAAAAATGAGCAGTTCTTC,CASSASGEKNEQFF,few,TRBV6-4,-,TRBJ2-1
TGTGCCAGCAGTCGCTCGGAACTAGCGGAGAAGCAGTTCTTC,CASSRSELAEKQFF,-,TRBV6-2/TRBV6-3,TRBD2,TRBJ2-1
TGTGCCAGTAGGCCGACTAGCGGGAGGGCCAGTGAGCAGTTCTTC,CASRPTSGRASEQFF,-,TRBV19,TRBD2,TRBJ2-1
TGTGCCAGCAGTCCCCCGTCACCCCGGGGGTCAGATACGCAGTATTTT,CASSPPSPRGSDTQYF,-,TRBV25-1,-,TRBJ2-3
TGCAGCACCGGGACAGGGAAGGCAGATACGCAGTATTTT,CSTGTGKADTQYF,-,TRBV29-1,TRBD1,TRBJ2-3
TGTGCCAGCAGTGGGACCGGGGGCACTGAAGCTTTCTTT,CASSGTGGTEAFF,many,TRBV27,-,TRBJ1-1
TGTGCCAGCAGCTTAGATCCAGGGCGAAATGAAAAACTGTTTTTT,CASSLDPGRNEKLFF,-,TRBV7-9,-,TRBJ1-4
TGTGCCAGCAGCTCCTTGTCAACGGGTCAGCCCCAGCATTTT,CASSSLSTGQPQHF,-,TRBV7-2,-,TRBJ1-5
TGTGCCAGCCGACTGAGCGGGAGAAATGAGCAGTTCTTC,CASRLSGRNEQFF,-,TRBV6-5,TRBD2,TRBJ2-1
TGTGCCAGCAGTGGCGGGGGCACAGATACGCAGTATTTT,CASSGGGTDTQYF,-,TRBV2,-,TRBJ2-3
TGTGCCAGCAGTGAACCCGACGTGGGCCTGTCCTACAATGAGCAGTTCTTC,CASSEPDVGLSYNEQFF,-,TRBV6-1,-,TRBJ2-1
TGCGCCAGCAGTGAGGAGGGGAGGGTTAATTCACCCCTCCACTTT,CASSEEGRVNSPLHF,-,TRBV10-2,-,TRBJ1-6
TGTGCCAGCAGCTTGACAGGGGGTGGCACAGATACGCAGTATTTT,CASSLTGGGTDTQYF,-,TRBV7-2,TRBD1,TRBJ2-3